These 14 T cell receptor beta chains were sequenced from one sample in a study of CD8+ T cells in alopecia areata. Treatment reported: oral pan-JAK inhibitor, 5-10 mg twice daily. Following extraction, RNA underwent reverse transcription to cDNA, which served as the sequencing template. Data came from immunoSEQ multiplex PCR; TCRdb stores just in-frame clones and leaves some out. The table records about 160,000 clones, roughly 65% of them present only once. Sequencing used CD4+ T cells sorted from blood, obtained at week 4, from a patient treated with tofacitinib. These receptors were obtained from a human donor with alopecia areata.

About this clone itself: An end of the junction does not agree with germline; a read error may underlie this. The V and J genes are TRBV5-4 and TRBJ2-2; the D gene is possibly TRBD2 (5 bases). The CDR3 length is 15 residues. Germline CDR1 reads SGHNT; CDR2 reads YYREEE (reference sequence). In nucleotides, the CDR3 is TGTGCCAGCAGCTTTACTAGTTCGAAAACCGGGGAGCTGTTTTTT. Residues: CASSFTSSKTGELFF.

This clone was picked up a small number of times. This chain uses TRBV5-6 with TRBJ2-6; D not certain. CDR1 is SGHDT and CDR2 is YYEEEE in the germline V gene. This CDR3 has 13 residues. Deletions cut 5 bases from V and 0 bases from J, with 3 bases between. The CDR3 protein is CASSTSGANVLTF. CDR3 coding DNA: TGTGCCAGCAGTACCTCTGGGGCCAACGTCCTGACTTTC.

V and J are TRBV18 and TRBJ2-7, with a possible D match to TRBD2 (7 bases). The CDR3 consists of 16 residues. CDR1 and CDR2 (germline): KGHSH, LQKENI. The V end lost 2 bases, the J end lost 0 bases, and 14 bases lay between the germline ends. Written as DNA, the CDR3 is TGTGCCAGCTCACCAAGGGGGGGGCTGAGCTCCTACGAGCAGTACTTC. It specifies CASSPRGGLSSYEQYF.

The J gene is TRBJ2-5, the V gene TRBV29-1, with D perhaps matching TRBD1 (5 bases). This CDR3 is 12 amino acids long. Trimming removed 8 bases at V and 4 bases at J, with 14 bases between. From germline, CDR1 is SQVTM and CDR2 ANQGSEA. Here the CDR3 DNA reads TGCAGCATACCCCAGGGAAGAGAGACCCAGTACTTC. This gives the protein CSIPQGRETQYF.

This rearrangement joins TRBV2 to TRBJ2-5; D uncertain. Germline loops: CDR1 SNHLY, CDR2 FYNNEI. V lost 5 bases, J lost 5 bases, and 6 bases lay in between. This CDR3 comprises 11 residues. CDR3 sequence reads: CASSRVETQYF. CDR3 nucleotides: TGTGCCAGCAGTCGGGTTGAGACCCAGTACTTC.

By its share, this clone is medium-sized (0.01 to 0.1%). V gene TRBV18 combines with J gene TRBJ2-1, with D maybe TRBD2 (5 bases). Germline loops: CDR1 KGHSH, CDR2 LQKENI. The V end was cut by 2 bases, the J end by 6 bases, with 14 bases between. The CDR3 has 15 residues. CDR3: CASSPGVARGNEQFF. The CDR3, as DNA: TGTGCCAGCTCACCAGGGGTAGCCCGGGGCAATGAGCAGTTCTTC. The variable domain in full, completed from reference TRBV18 and TRBJ2-1, reads NAGVMQNPRHLVRRRGQEARLRCSPMKGHSHVYWYRQLPEEGLKFMVYLQKENIIDESGMPKERFSAEFPKEGPSILRIQQVVRGDSAAYFCASSPGVARGNEQFFGPGTRLTVL.

The CDR3 loop reads CASSLGALAGEQYF. Written as DNA, the CDR3 is TGTGCCAGCAGCTTAGGGGCCCTTGCGGGAGAGCAGTACTTC. V gene TRBV7-2 combines with J gene TRBJ2-7; perhaps TRBD2 as D (6 bases). Germline CDR1 SGHTA, CDR2 FQGNSA. This CDR3 is built from 14 residues. V was shortened by 1 base and J by 7 bases, with 14 bases between the two germline ends. The full variable domain, completed using reference TRBV7-2 and TRBJ2-7, is GAGVSQSPSNKVTEKGKDVELRCDPISGHTALYWYRQSLGQGLEFLIYFQGNSAPDKSGLPSDRFSAERTGGSVSTLTIQRTQQEDSAVYLCASSLGALAGEQYFGPGTRLTVT.

This clone was found a few times. The CDR3 spells CASAIAGGPDTQYF. The CDR3 DNA reads TGTGCCAGCGCTATAGCGGGGGGGCCGGATACGCAGTATTTT. The chain recombines TRBV19 with TRBJ2-3, with 11 bases identical to TRBD2. This CDR3 region has 14 residues. The V and J ends lost 9 bases and 6 bases, in that order; junction bases with no gene match: 8. CDR1 is LNHDA and CDR2 is SQIVND in the germline V gene (reference sequence).

This sequence joins TRBV30 and TRBJ1-6; D call uncertain. CDR3 length equals 13 residues. CDR1 GTSNPN and CDR2 SVGIG come from the germline V gene (reference sequence). V was shortened by 3 bases and J by 8 bases, with 11 bases between the two germline ends. CDR3 nucleotides: TGTGCCTGGAGGGGAGGCTTCGATTCACCCCTCCACTTT. This encodes CAWRGGFDSPLHF. Full variable domain (missing parts from reference TRBV30 and TRBJ1-6): SQTIHQWPATLVQPVGSPLSLECTVEGTSNPNLYWYRQAAGRGLQLLFYSVGIGQISSEVPQNLSASRPQDRQFILSSKKLLLSDSGFYLCAWRGGFDSPLHFGNGTRLTVT.

This clone was observed once. This sequence joins TRBV5-6 and TRBJ2-3; 14 positions match TRBD2. Losses at the gene ends were 5 bases for V and 6 bases for J; bases not matched to a gene: 8. Germline V gives CDR1 SGHDT, CDR2 YYEEEE. The CDR3 consists of 16 residues. The CDR3 DNA reads TGTGCCAGCAGTGGAGGGACTAGCGGGGGCTGGGATACGCAGTATTTT. Its protein is CASSGGTSGGWDTQYF.

The gene calls are TRBV9 and TRBJ1-3; perhaps TRBD1 as D (6 bases). Germline CDR1 reads SGDLS; CDR2 reads YYNGEE. Trimming pared 4 bases from V and 0 bases from J, leaving 14 bases between. The CDR3 loop spans 16 amino acids. DNA of the CDR3: TGTGCCAGCAGCTTAACAGGGCGCGACTCTGGAAACACCATATATTTT. Translating gives CASSLTGRDSGNTIYF.

The J gene is TRBJ1-5, the V gene TRBV30; no clear D gene. This CDR3 has 12 amino acids. V gave up 5 bases and J gave up 1 base, with 6 bases separating them. The V gene's germline CDR1 is GTSNPN and CDR2 SVGIG (reference sequence). The CDR3 sequence is CAWGMSNQPQHF. Here the CDR3 DNA reads TGTGCCTGGGGGATGAGCAATCAGCCCCAGCATTTT. Drawing the rest from reference TRBV30 and TRBJ1-5, the complete variable domain is SQTIHQWPATLVQPVGSPLSLECTVEGTSNPNLYWYRQAAGRGLQLLFYSVGIGQISSEVPQNLSASRPQDRQFILSSKKLLLSDSGFYLCAWGMSNQPQHFGDGTRLSIL.

The J gene is TRBJ1-6, the V gene TRBV15; 7 nucleotides match TRBD1. Per germline, CDR1 LNHNV and CDR2 YYDKDF (reference sequence). V shed 8 bases and J 8 bases; nucleotides not matched to a gene: 9. The CDR3 totals 14 residues. The CDR3 protein is CATQMTGRDSPLHF. CDR3 in DNA: TGTGCCACCCAAATGACAGGGCGCGATTCACCCCTCCACTTT.

J is TRBJ1-6 and V is TRBV9; D is unresolved. Germline lookup yields CDR1 SGDLS and CDR2 YYNGEE. This CDR3 is built from 15 residues. The V end lost 0 bases, the J end lost 8 bases, and 12 bases lay between the germline ends. The CDR3 loop is CASSVDDGSYSPLHF. The CDR3 bases are TGTGCCAGCAGCGTAGATGACGGCTCATATTCACCCCTCCACTTT.